This T cell receptor (beta chain) was sequenced for a study of cytomegalovirus exposure and HLA in healthy donors. Study results and caveats: A link between a missense DCLRE1C variant and TCR beta V- and J-gene trimming emerged from a later analysis. Researchers counted about 150 TCR beta chains as cytomegalovirus-associated. Presence/absence analyses assumed roughly uniform sequencing depth across donors, which may not hold.

CDR1 SGHAT and CDR2 FQDESV come from the germline V gene (reference sequence). The CDR3 is 14 amino acids. V lost 5 bases and J lost 4; bases outside the gene matches: 7. 13 Jbeta primers and 60 Vbeta primers were used for the PCR. Measured with immunoSEQ multiplex PCR; TCRdb has only the in-frame clones, and not every one. Of 95,000 to 100,000 clones in the sample, roughly three quarters are singletons; the top ten hold 7.7%. Concerning this clone: Its antigen is not known.

This chain joins TRBV11-1 and TRBJ2-7; TRBD1 matches 8 bases. Source material: PBMCs. The source of this sequence is a female donor in good health and CMV-seronegative. The CDR3 loop reads CASSPPTGAYEQYF. The CDR3 DNA is TGTGCCAGCAGCCCCCCGACAGGGGCGTACGAGCAGTACTTC.